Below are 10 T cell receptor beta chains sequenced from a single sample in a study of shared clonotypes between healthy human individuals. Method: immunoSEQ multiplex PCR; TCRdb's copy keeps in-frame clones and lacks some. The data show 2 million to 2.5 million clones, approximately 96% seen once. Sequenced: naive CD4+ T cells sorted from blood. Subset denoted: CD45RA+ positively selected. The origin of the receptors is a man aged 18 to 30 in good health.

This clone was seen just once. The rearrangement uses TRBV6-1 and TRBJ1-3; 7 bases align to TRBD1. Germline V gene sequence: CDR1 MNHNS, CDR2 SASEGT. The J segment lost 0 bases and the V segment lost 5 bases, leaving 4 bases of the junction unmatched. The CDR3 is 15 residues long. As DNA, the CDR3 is TGTGCCAGCAGTTTACAGGGGTTCTCTGGAAACACCATATATTTT. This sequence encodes CASSLQGFSGNTIYF.

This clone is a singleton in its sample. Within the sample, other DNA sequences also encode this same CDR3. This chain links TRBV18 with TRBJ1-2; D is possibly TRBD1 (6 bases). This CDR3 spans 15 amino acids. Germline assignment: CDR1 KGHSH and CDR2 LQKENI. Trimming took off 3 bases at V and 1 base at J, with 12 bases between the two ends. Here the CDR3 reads CASSPSGQLNYGYTF. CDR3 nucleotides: TGTGCCAGCTCACCTTCAGGACAGCTTAACTATGGCTACACCTTC.

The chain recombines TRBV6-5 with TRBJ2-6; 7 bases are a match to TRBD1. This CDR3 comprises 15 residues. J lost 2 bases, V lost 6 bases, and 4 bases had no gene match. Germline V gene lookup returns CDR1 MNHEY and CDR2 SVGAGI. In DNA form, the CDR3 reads TGTGCCAGCAGGCGCCAGGGGGCTGGGGCCAACGTCCTGACTTTC. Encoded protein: CASRRQGAGANVLTF.

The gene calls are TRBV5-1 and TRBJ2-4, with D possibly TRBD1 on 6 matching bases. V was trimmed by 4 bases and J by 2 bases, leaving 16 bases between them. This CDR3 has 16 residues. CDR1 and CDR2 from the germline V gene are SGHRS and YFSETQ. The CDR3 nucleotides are TGCGCCAGCAGCCCTCGCACAGGGAAGCCCAAAAACATTCAGTACTTC. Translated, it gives CASSPRTGKPKNIQYF.

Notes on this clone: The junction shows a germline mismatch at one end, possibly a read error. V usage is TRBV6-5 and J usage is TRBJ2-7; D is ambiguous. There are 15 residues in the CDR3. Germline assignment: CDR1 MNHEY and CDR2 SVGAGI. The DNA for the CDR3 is TGTGCCAGCAGATACTATAGGGAACCTTCCTACGAGCAGTACTTC. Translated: CASRYYREPSYEQYF.

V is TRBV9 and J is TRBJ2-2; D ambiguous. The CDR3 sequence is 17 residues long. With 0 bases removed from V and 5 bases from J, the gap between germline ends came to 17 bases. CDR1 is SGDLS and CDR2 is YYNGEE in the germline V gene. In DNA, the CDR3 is TGTGCCAGCAGCGTAGACATCGCAGCGTGGAAGACCGGGGAGCTGTTTTTT. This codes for CASSVDIAAWKTGELFF.

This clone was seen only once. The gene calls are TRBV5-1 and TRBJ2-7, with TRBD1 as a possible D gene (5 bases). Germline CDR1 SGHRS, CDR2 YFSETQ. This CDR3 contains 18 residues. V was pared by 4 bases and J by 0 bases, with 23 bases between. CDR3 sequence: CASSPRPLGQFSSYEQYF. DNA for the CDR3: TGCGCCAGCAGCCCCCGTCCCTTGGGGCAGTTTAGCTCCTACGAGCAGTACTTC. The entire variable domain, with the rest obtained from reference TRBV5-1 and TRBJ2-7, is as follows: KAGVTQTPRYLIKTRGQQVTLSCSPISGHRSVSWYQQTPGQGLQFLFEYFSETQRNKGNFPGRFSGRQFSNSRSEMNVSTLELGDSALYLCASSPRPLGQFSSYEQYFGPGTRLTVT.

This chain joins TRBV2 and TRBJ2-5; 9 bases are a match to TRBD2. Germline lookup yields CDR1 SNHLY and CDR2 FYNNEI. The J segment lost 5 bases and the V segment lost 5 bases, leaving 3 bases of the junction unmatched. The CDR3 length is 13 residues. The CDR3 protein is CASSLAGAETQYF. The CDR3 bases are TGTGCCAGCAGTTTAGCGGGAGCTGAGACCCAGTACTTC.

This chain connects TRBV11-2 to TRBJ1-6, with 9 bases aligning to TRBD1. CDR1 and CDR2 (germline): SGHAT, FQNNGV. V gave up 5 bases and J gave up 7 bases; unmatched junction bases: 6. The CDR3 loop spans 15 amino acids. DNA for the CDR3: TGTGCCAGCAGCCCGGGACAGGGAGCGAATTCACCCCTCCACTTT. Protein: CASSPGQGANSPLHF.

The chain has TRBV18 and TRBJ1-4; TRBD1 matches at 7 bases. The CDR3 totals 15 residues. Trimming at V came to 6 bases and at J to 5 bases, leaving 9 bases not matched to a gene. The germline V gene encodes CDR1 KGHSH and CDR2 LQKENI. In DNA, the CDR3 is TGTGCCAGCTCTCCTGACCCGACAGGGAATGAAAAACTGTTTTTT. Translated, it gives CASSPDPTGNEKLFF. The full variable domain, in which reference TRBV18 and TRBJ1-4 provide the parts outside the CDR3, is NAGVMQNPRHLVRRRGQEARLRCSPMKGHSHVYWYRQLPEEGLKFMVYLQKENIIDESGMPKERFSAEFPKEGPSILRIQQVVRGDSAAYFCASSPDPTGNEKLFFGSGTQLSVL.